This T cell receptor (beta chain) emerged from a study of CD8 T cells in ankylosing spondylitis. As the method for making TCR beta libraries, quantitative 5'-RACE with molecular barcodes was used. A single record per CDR3 protein comes from TCRdb applying MiXCR to the 5' RACE reads. Among hundreds of thousands of distinct CDR3 sequences listed, about 10% were seen once. In regard to this clonotype: The antigen is unknown.

The study's findings and limits: Matched synovial fluid from ankylosing spondylitis patients was reported to be enriched for disease-linked clones. There was a TCR beta motif, made of several highly homologous variants, that appeared characteristic of ankylosing spondylitis blood.

V was pared by 0 bases and J by 11 bases, with 8 bases between. The CDR3 length is 11 residues. CDR1 is DFQATT and CDR2 is SNEGSKA in the germline V gene (reference sequence). The specimen sequenced was blood, either unsorted or a sorted T cell fraction (not recorded which). The receptor was derived from a male donor with ankylosing spondylitis. The chain couples TRBV20-1 to TRBJ1-5; D is unresolved. For the CDR3, the DNA is TGCAGTGCTAGAGACGGTCGGGCCCAGCATTTT. This translates into CSARDGRAQHF.